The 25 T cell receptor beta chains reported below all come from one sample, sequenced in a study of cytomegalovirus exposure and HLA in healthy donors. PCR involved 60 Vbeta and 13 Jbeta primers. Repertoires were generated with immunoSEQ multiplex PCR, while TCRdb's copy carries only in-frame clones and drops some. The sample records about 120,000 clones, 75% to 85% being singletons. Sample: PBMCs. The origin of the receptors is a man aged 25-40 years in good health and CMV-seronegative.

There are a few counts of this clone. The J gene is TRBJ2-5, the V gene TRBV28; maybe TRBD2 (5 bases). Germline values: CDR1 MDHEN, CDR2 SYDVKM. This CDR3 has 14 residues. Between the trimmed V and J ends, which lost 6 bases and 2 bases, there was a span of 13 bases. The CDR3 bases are TGTGCCAGCAGCCCACCGAGGGAACAAGAGACCCAGTACTTC. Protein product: CASSPPREQETQYF.

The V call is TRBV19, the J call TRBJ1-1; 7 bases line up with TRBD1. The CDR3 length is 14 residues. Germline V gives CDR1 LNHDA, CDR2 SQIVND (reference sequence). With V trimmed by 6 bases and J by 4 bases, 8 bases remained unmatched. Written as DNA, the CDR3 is TGTGCCAGTAGGGAGGGGGCCCTGGTCACTGAAGCTTTCTTT. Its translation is CASREGALVTEAFF.

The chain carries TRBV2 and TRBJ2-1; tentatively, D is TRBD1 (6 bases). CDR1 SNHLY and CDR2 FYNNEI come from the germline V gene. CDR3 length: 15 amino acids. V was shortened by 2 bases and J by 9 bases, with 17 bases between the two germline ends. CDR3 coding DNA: TGTGCCAGCAGTGAAAGAACGCTACAGGGTACTGAGCAGTTCTTC. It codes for CASSERTLQGTEQFF.

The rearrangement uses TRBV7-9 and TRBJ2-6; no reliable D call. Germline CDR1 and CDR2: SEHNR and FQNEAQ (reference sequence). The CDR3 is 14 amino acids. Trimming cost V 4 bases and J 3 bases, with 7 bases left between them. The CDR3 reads CASSSLRGANVLTF. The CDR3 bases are TGTGCCAGCAGCTCCCTCCGTGGGGCCAACGTCCTGACTTTC.

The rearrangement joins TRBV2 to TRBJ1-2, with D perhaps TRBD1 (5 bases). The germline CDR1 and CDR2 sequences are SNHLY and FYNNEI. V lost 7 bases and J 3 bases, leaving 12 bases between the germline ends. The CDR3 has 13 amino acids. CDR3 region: CASTEGPYYGYTF. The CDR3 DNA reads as TGTGCCAGCACTGAGGGGCCATACTATGGCTACACCTTC.

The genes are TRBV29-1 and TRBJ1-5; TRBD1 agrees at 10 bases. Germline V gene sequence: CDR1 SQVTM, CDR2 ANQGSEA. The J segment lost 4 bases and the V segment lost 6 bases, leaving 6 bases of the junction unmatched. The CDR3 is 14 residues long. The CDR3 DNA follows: TGCAGCGTCGTACCGGGACAGGGGAATCAGCCCCAGCATTTT. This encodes CSVVPGQGNQPQHF.

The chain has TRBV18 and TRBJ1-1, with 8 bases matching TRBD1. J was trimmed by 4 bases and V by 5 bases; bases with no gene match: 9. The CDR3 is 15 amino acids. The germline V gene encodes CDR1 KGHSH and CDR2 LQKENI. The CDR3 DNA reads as TGTGCCAGCTCATCAATCGGACAGGGAGGCACTGAAGCTTTCTTT. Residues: CASSSIGQGGTEAFF.

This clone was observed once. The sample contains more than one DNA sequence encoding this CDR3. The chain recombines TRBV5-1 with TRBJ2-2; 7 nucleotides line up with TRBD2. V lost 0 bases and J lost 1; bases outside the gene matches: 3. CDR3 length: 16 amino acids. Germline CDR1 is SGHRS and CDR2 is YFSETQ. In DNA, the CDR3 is TGCGCCAGCAGCTTGGGGGCTAGCGGGAACACCGGGGAGCTGTTTTTT. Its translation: CASSLGASGNTGELFF.

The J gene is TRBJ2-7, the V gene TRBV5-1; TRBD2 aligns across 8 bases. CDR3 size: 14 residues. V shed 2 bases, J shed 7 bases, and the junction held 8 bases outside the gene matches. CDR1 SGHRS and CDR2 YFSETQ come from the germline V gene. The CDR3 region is CASSFSSGSCEQYF. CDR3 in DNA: TGCGCCAGCAGCTTTTCAAGCGGGAGTTGTGAGCAGTACTTC.

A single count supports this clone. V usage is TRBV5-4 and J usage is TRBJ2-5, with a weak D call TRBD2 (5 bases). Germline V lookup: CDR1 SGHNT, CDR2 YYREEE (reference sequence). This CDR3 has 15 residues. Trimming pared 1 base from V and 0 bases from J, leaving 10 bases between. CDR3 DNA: TGTGCCAGCAGCTTGTCGGCGGGCTACCAAGAGACCCAGTACTTC. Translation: CASSLSAGYQETQYF.

CDR3 sequence (DNA): TGTGCCAGCAGCTTGTTCGCGACAGGGGGCCAAGAGACCCAGTACTTC. This codes for CASSLFATGGQETQYF. The chain uses TRBV5-6 and TRBJ2-5; 9 bases are a match to TRBD1. V lost 1 base and J lost 1; bases outside the gene matches: 5. Germline CDR1 and CDR2: SGHDT and YYEEEE. This CDR3 has 16 residues.

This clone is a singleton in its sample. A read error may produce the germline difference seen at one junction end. CDR3 sequence (DNA): TGTGCCTGGGGCCGGGACAGCAGATCCAATCAGCCCCAGAATTTT. It is translated as CAWGRDSRSNQPQNF. The J gene is TRBJ1-5, the V gene TRBV30; 7 bases align to TRBD1. The CDR3 consists of 15 residues. Looked up from germline, CDR1 is GTSNPN and CDR2 is SVGIG (reference sequence).

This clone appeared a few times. This CDR3 is CASRGPSTDTQYF. CDR3 nucleotides: TGTGCCAGCAGGGGCCCCAGCACAGATACGCAGTATTTT. The chain carries TRBV28 and TRBJ2-3; D remains ambiguous. Germline CDR1 MDHEN, CDR2 SYDVKM. The CDR3 length is 13 residues. V lost 6 bases to trimming and J lost 0 bases, with 7 bases between them.

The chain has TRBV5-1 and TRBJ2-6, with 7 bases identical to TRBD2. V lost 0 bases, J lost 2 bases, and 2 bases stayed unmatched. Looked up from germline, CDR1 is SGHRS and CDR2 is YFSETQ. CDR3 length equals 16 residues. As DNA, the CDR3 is TGCGCCAGCAGCTTGGCTGGGGGGGCTGGGGCCAACGTCCTGACTTTC. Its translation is CASSLAGGAGANVLTF.

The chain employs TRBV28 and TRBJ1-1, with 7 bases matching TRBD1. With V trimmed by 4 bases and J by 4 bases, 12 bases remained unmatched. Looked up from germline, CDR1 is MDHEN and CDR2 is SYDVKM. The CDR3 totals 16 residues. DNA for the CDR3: TGTGCCAGCAGTTCGCCCAGACAGGGTTTGCGCACTGAAGCTTTCTTT. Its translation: CASSSPRQGLRTEAFF. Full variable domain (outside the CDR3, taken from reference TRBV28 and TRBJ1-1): DVKVTQSSRYLVKRTGEKVFLECVQDMDHENMFWYRQDPGLGLRLIYFSYDVKMKEKGDIPEGYSVSREKKERFSLILESASTNQTSMYLCASSSPRQGLRTEAFFGQGTRLTVV.

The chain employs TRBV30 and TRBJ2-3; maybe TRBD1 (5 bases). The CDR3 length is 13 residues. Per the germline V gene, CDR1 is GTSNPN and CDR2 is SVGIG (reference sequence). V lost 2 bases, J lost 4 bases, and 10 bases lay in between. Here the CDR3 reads CAWSSGIADTQYF. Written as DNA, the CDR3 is TGTGCCTGGAGTTCAGGGATCGCAGATACGCAGTATTTT. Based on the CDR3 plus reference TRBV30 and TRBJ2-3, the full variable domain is SQTIHQWPATLVQPVGSPLSLECTVEGTSNPNLYWYRQAAGRGLQLLFYSVGIGQISSEVPQNLSASRPQDRQFILSSKKLLLSDSGFYLCAWSSGIADTQYFGPGTRLTVL.

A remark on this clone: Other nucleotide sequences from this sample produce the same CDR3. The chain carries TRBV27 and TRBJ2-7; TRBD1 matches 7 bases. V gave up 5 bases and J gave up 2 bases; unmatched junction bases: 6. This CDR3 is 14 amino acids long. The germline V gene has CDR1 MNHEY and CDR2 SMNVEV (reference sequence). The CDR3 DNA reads TGTGCCAGCAGTCCACGGGACAGTCCCTACGAGCAGTACTTC. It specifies CASSPRDSPYEQYF.

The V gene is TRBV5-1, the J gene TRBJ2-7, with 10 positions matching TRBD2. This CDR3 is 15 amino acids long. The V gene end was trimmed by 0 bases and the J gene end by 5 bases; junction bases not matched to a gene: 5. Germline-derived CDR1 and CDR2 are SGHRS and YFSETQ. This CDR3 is CASSLAGLAGDEQYF. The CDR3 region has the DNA TGCGCCAGCAGCTTGGCAGGCCTAGCGGGAGACGAGCAGTACTTC.

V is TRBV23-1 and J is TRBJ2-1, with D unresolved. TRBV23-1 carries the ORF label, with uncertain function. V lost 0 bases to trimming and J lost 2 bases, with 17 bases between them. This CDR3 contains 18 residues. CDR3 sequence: CASSQSARKCKTYNEQFF. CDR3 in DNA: TGCGCCAGCAGTCAATCGGCACGAAAATGTAAGACCTACAATGAGCAGTTCTTC.

CDR3 region: CASSWTGLSSYEQYF. The DNA for the CDR3 is TGTGCCAGCAGCTGGACAGGGCTGAGCTCCTACGAGCAGTACTTC. This chain joins TRBV28 and TRBJ2-7, with 8 bases matching TRBD1. Per the germline V gene, CDR1 is MDHEN and CDR2 is SYDVKM. The V and J ends lost 6 bases and 0 bases, in that order; junction bases with no gene match: 7. This CDR3 is built from 15 residues.

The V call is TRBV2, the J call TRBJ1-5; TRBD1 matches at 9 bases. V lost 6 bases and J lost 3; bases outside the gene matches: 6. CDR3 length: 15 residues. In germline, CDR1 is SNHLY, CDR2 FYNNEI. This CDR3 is CASRATGGINQPQHF. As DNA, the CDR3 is TGTGCCAGCAGAGCGACAGGGGGGATCAATCAGCCCCAGCATTTT. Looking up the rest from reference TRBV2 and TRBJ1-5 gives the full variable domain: EPEVTQTPSHQVTQMGQEVILRCVPISNHLYFYWYRQILGQKVEFLVSFYNNEISEKSEIFDDQFSVERPDGSNFTLKIRSTKLEDSAMYFCASRATGGINQPQHFGDGTRLSIL.

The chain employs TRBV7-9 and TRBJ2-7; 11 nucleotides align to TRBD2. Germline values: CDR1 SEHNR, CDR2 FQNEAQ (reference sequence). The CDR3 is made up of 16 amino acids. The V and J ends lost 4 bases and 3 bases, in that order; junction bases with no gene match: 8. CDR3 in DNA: TGTGCCAGCAGCTCGACGGGTACTAGCGGGGGCTACGAGCAGTACTTC. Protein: CASSSTGTSGGYEQYF.

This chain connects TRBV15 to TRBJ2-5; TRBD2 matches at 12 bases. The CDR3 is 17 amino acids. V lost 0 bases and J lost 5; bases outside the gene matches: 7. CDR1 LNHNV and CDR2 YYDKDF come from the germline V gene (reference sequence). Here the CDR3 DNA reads TGTGCCACCAGCAGAGATCCCCTAGCGGGAGGGATGGAGACCCAGTACTTC. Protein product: CATSRDPLAGGMETQYF.

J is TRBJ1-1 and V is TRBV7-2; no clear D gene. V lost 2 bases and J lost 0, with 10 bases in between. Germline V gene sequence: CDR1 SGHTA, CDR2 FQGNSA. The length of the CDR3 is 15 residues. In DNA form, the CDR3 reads TGTGCCAGCAGCTTAATGGGCGTTGTGAACACTGAAGCTTTCTTT. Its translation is CASSLMGVVNTEAFF.

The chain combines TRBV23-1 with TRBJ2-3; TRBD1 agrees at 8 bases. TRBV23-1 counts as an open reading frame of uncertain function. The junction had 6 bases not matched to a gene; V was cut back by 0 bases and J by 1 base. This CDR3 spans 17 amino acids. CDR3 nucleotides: TGCGCCAGCAGTCAATCGGAACCGGGACAGGGCACAGATACGCAGTATTTT. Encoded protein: CASSQSEPGQGTDTQYF.